This passage covers 14 T cell receptor beta chains from one sample sequenced in a study of T cell responses to AZD1222 COVID-19 vaccine. Using immunoSEQ multiplex PCR, the repertoire was profiled, and TCRdb retains in-frame clones only, with some absent. Among more than 95,000 clones, roughly 84% were seen once, and the ten largest hold about 25%. The sample was peripheral blood, taken 28 days after the second AZD1222 dose. The receptors shown here come from an adult who received the AZD1222 COVID-19 vaccine.

This chain uses TRBV5-1 with TRBJ1-1; the D is unclear. Germline V lookup: CDR1 SGHRS, CDR2 YFSETQ. The V and J ends lost 0 bases and 1 base respectively, with 7 bases between them. The CDR3 length is 14 residues. This CDR3 is CASSLVTGNTEAFF. The CDR3 DNA is TGCGCCAGCAGCTTGGTTACGGGGAACACTGAAGCTTTCTTT.

This chain links TRBV29-1 with TRBJ2-1, with 14 nucleotides matching TRBD2. The J segment lost 9 bases and the V segment lost 8 bases, leaving 9 bases of the junction unmatched. CDR3 length equals 14 residues. Germline CDR1 is SQVTM and CDR2 is ANQGSEA. CDR3 in amino acids: CSIQGLAGGGEQFF. DNA of the CDR3: TGCAGCATACAAGGACTAGCGGGGGGAGGTGAGCAGTTCTTC.

The chain carries TRBV28 and TRBJ2-1, with 10 bases identical to TRBD1. In germline, CDR1 is MDHEN, CDR2 SYDVKM. The J segment lost 3 bases and the V segment lost 8 bases, leaving 7 bases of the junction unmatched. CDR3 length equals 15 residues. CDR3 in DNA: TGTGCCAGCGTGGGGACAGGGGACAACTACAATGAGCAGTTCTTC. It specifies CASVGTGDNYNEQFF.

The chain couples TRBV19 to TRBJ1-5; no reliable D call. CDR1 and CDR2 from the germline V gene are LNHDA and SQIVND (reference sequence). V was pared by 5 bases and J by 7 bases, with 12 bases between. The CDR3 contains 13 residues. Here the CDR3 DNA reads TGTGCCAGTAGTGCGGAGGGTCGCCAGCCCCAGCATTTT. Its translation is CASSAEGRQPQHF.

This clone appeared a single time. V and J are TRBV9 and TRBJ2-2; 7 nucleotides line up with TRBD1. The trim removed 4 bases at V and 7 bases at J, leaving 4 bases unmatched. The CDR3 is 13 residues long. Germline CDR1 and CDR2: SGDLS and YYNGEE. This CDR3 reads CASSFRQGGELFF. DNA for the CDR3: TGTGCCAGCAGCTTCCGACAGGGCGGGGAGCTGTTTTTT.

The chain joins TRBV5-1 to TRBJ1-5; D might be TRBD1 (5 bases). This CDR3 spans 13 amino acids. The germline V gene has CDR1 SGHRS and CDR2 YFSETQ. V dropped 5 bases and J dropped 0 bases, with 6 bases sitting between them. The CDR3 loop is CASRGDSNQPQHF. CDR3 sequence (DNA): TGCGCCAGCAGGGGGGATAGCAATCAGCCCCAGCATTTT.

The V call is TRBV7-2, the J call TRBJ1-4; D is ambiguous. Germline V gene data show CDR1 as SGHTA and CDR2 as FQGNSA. The CDR3 loop spans 15 amino acids. Trimming removed 5 bases at V and 5 bases at J, with 15 bases between. DNA of the CDR3: TGTGCCAGCAGCGGCGACATCGGGTGGAATGAAAAACTGTTTTTT. Protein product: CASSGDIGWNEKLFF.

This sequence joins TRBV9 and TRBJ2-7, with no clear D. CDR3 length: 13 residues. Germline V lookup: CDR1 SGDLS, CDR2 YYNGEE. The ends were cut back, 3 bases at V and 3 bases at J, with 10 bases in the middle. The CDR3 is CASSADNFYEQYF. The CDR3 DNA is TGTGCCAGCAGCGCTGACAACTTCTACGAGCAGTACTTC.

The chain joins TRBV25-1 to TRBJ2-7; D unresolved. The CDR3 runs to 11 residues. Germline CDR1 reads MGHDK; CDR2 reads SYGVNS. The V gene lost 10 bases and the J gene lost 3 bases, with 10 bases spanning the gap. CDR3 in amino acids: CATQARYEQYF. The CDR3 DNA sequence: TGTGCCACCCAGGCCCGCTACGAGCAGTACTTC.

This clone was picked up one time. This sequence joins TRBV10-3 and TRBJ1-5; the D gene is possibly TRBD1 (6 bases). V lost 6 bases and J lost 7, with 16 bases in between. Germline CDR1 is ENHRY and CDR2 is SYGVKD. The CDR3 is 14 residues long. For the CDR3, the DNA is TGTGCCATCAGCGCTAAGACAGGCAGCCAGCCCCAGCATTTT. Its translation: CAISAKTGSQPQHF.

This chain joins TRBV3-1 (or the pseudogene TRBV3-2) and TRBJ1-1; no firm D call. The V gene's germline CDR1 is LGHDT and CDR2 YNNKEL (reference sequence). Trimming took 2 bases from V and 4 from J, leaving 5 bases between them. The CDR3 contains 12 residues. Written as DNA, the CDR3 is TGTGCCAGCAGCCAACCGGGCACTGAAGCTTTCTTT. Translated, it gives CASSQPGTEAFF.

This chain uses TRBV28 with TRBJ1-2; 9 bases line up with TRBD1. Germline-derived CDR1 and CDR2 are MDHEN and SYDVKM. The CDR3 totals 14 residues. With 6 bases clipped from V and 7 bases from J, the junction kept 9 bases outside the gene matches. CDR3 loop: CASSPGQGAGGYTF. CDR3 in DNA: TGTGCCAGCAGCCCGGGACAGGGAGCTGGTGGCTACACCTTC.

This rearrangement joins TRBV14 to TRBJ2-7; TRBD1 matches at 10 bases. CDR1 and CDR2 from the germline V gene are SGHDN and FVKESK. The CDR3 is made up of 17 amino acids. With 4 bases clipped from V and 0 bases from J, the junction kept 9 bases outside the gene matches. The CDR3 bases are TGTGCCAGCAGCCCCTTCTTGAGGGACAGGGGCTCCTACGAGCAGTACTTC. The encoded protein is CASSPFLRDRGSYEQYF.

J is TRBJ2-3 and V is TRBV6-5, with D possibly matching TRBD2 (6 bases). This CDR3 has 13 amino acids. Germline values: CDR1 MNHEY, CDR2 SVGAGI. V dropped 8 bases and J dropped 3 bases, with 12 bases sitting between them. The CDR3: CASGRFGTDTQYF. As DNA, the CDR3 is TGTGCCAGCGGGAGGTTCGGAACAGATACGCAGTATTTT.